This paragraph covers one TCR beta chain sequence. The antigen is not known. PCR was performed using 60 Vbeta and 13 Jbeta primers. Assay used: immunoSEQ multiplex PCR; TCRdb lists only in-frame clones, some missing. This sample yields more than 150,000 clones, of which 87% are seen a single time; around 0.25% belongs to the top ten. This record comes from a study of cytomegalovirus exposure and HLA in healthy donors. Points from the study as a whole: Previously analyzed data showed that most TCR beta V segments were productive at a frequency of about 87% or about 30%.

Germline lookup yields CDR1 SGDLS and CDR2 YYNGEE. The CDR3 contains 14 residues. Trimming shortened V by 4 bases and J by 1 base, and 11 bases separated the two germline ends. This clonotype originated in a girl under three years old in good health and CMV-seronegative. The rearrangement links TRBV9 to TRBJ1-1; a possible D gene is TRBD1 (5 bases). Sequenced material: PBMCs. The DNA of the CDR3 is TGTGCCAGCAGCCCCCGGGGGGAGAACACTGAAGCTTTCTTT. Amino acid sequence: CASSPRGENTEAFF.